This is a list of T cell receptor beta chains from one sample in a study of blood T cell repertoires in COVID-19. Only in-frame clones appear in the TCRdb table, and some are missing; sequencing was by immunoSEQ multiplex PCR. The data show about 270,000 clones, around 89% seen once. Sequenced sample: PBMCs or T cells enriched from blood (not recorded which). The receptors were sampled from a woman aged 55-69 years in a cohort exposed to, infected with or recovered from COVID-19 (not recorded which). Both conserved end residues are part of each CDR3. D genes are given only for firm matches. Size is omitted from some rows. Given values are once, few, many or a class for expanded clones.

J,V,D,size,DNA,CDR3
TRBJ1-2,TRBV28,TRBD1,few,TGTGCCAGCAGTTCGTCACCGGGACAGGGATCGAACTATGGCTACACCTTC,CASSSSPGQGSNYGYTF
TRBJ2-2,TRBV30,.,.,TGTGCCTGGAGTCTTGGCCGGGACACCGGGGAGCTGTTTTTT,CAWSLGRDTGELFF
TRBJ1-2,TRBV5-4,TRBD1,.,TGTGCCAGCAGCAGAAGGGACAGGGACAAAGGTGGCTACACCTTC,CASSRRDRDKGGYTF
TRBJ2-7,TRBV6-5,TRBD2,.,TGTGCCAGCAGTTACTGGGGGGGAGTAGGCGAGCAGTACTTC,CASSYWGGVGEQYF
TRBJ2-3,TRBV5-1,TRBD1,.,TGCGCCAGCAGCCCGGGGGACAGGGGCGCAATTGTCGCAGATACGCAGTATTTT,CASSPGDRGAIVADTQYF
TRBJ2-7,TRBV7-2,.,.,TGTGCCAGCAGGCGACCGGACAGTGGGGGATACGAGCAGTACTTC,CASRRPDSGGYEQYF
TRBJ2-2,TRBV24-1,TRBD1,once,TGTGCCACCAGAAAGCCCCCTCCGGGACAGACCCGCACCGGGGAGCTGTTTTTT,CATRKPPPGQTRTGELFF
TRBJ2-7,TRBV6-2/TRBV6-3,TRBD2,.,TGTGCCAGCAGTTACTCGGGACTAATATACGAGCAGTACTTC,CASSYSGLIYEQYF
TRBJ2-1,TRBV28,TRBD1,.,TGTGCCAGCAGATTCCGGGACAGGGCATATGAGCAGTTCTTC,CASRFRDRAYEQFF
TRBJ1-3,TRBV6-5,TRBD1,.,TGTGCCAGCAGCCTAGACAGGGGCTCTGGAAACACCATATATTTT,CASSLDRGSGNTIYF
TRBJ1-3,TRBV30,.,.,TGTGCCTGGAGTGTACAACAGGGAGACACCATATATTTT,CAWSVQQGDTIYF
TRBJ2-5,TRBV4-1,.,.,TGCGCCAGCAGCCAAGATCCCGACAGGCAAGAGACCCAGTACTTC,CASSQDPDRQETQYF
TRBJ2-5,TRBV12-3/TRBV12-4,TRBD1,.,TGTGCCAGCAGTTTATCCTCCGGGACAGGGCATTACTTC,CASSLSSGTGHYF
TRBJ2-7,TRBV12-3/TRBV12-4,TRBD1,.,TGTGCCAGCAGACTGGACAGGGGCGAGCAGTACTTC,CASRLDRGEQYF
TRBJ1-1,TRBV3-1/TRBV3-2,.,.,TGTGCCAGCAGCGAGACAGATATCGTAGCTTTCTTT,CASSETDIVAFF
TRBJ1-1,TRBV7-9,TRBD1,.,TGTGCCAGCAGCTTAGACGACAGGGATAGCACTGAAGCTTTCTTT,CASSLDDRDSTEAFF
TRBJ2-1,TRBV7-6,TRBD2,.,TGTGCCAGCAGCTTGGTGATGGAGCGCGGGAGACCTAGTGAGCAGTTCTTC,CASSLVMERGRPSEQFF
TRBJ1-2,TRBV5-8,TRBD1,.,TGTGCCAGCAGCTTGCTACAGGGGGGCTATGGCTACACCTTC,CASSLLQGGYGYTF
TRBJ2-7,TRBV2,.,.,TGTGCCAGCAGTGATGGGGACACCTCCTACGAGCAGTACTTC,CASSDGDTSYEQYF
TRBJ1-2,TRBV9,.,once,TGTGCCAGCAGCGTAGCGTCAGCGGCCCCCAACTATGGCTACACCTTC,CASSVASAAPNYGYTF
TRBJ1-2,TRBV5-1,.,.,TGCGCCAGCAGCTTGACTCAGGGGTCCTATGGCTACACCTTC,CASSLTQGSYGYTF
TRBJ1-5,TRBV28,TRBD1,.,TGTGCCAGCACCGTAAACAGGGGTAATCAGCCCCAGCATTTT,CASTVNRGNQPQHF